A selection of T cell receptor beta chains follows, all from one sample in a study of identifying expanded T cells in peripheral blood. Profiling relied on immunoSEQ multiplex PCR, and the TCRdb table lists in-frame clones only, not all of them. This repertoire shows approximately 81,000 clones, over 80% found once; its top ten account for around 20%. The sequenced sample consisted of blood. Receptor source: a person between 18 and 69 years old in good health. Each CDR3 is given with its conserved first and last residue.

j_call,v_call,cdr3_aa
TRBJ1-3,TRBV11-2,CASRQGGSGNTIYF
TRBJ2-1,TRBV21-1,CASNREVPGLAGLNEQFF
TRBJ2-1,TRBV19,CASSFQGAHNEQFF
TRBJ2-2,TRBV4-1,CASSDRGNTGELFF
TRBJ2-5,TRBV4-3,CASSPRFQETQYF
TRBJ2-7,TRBV28,CASSPPPTAEQYF
TRBJ1-4,TRBV4-2,CASSQDSLGKGLVGNEKLFF
TRBJ2-1,TRBV7-2,CASSPPRPSGINEQFF
TRBJ2-3,TRBV28,CASISEAVNTQYF
TRBJ2-1,TRBV27,CASSTYRGHNEQFF
TRBJ1-1,TRBV4-1,CASSQDGGYEAFF
TRBJ2-1,TRBV7-8,CASSWDRANEQFF
TRBJ2-1,TRBV7-2,CASSLSPGKEEFF
TRBJ2-1,TRBV4-3,CASSQYSDYNNEQFF
TRBJ2-7,TRBV4-3,CASSQDLAAGEPSSYEQYF
TRBJ2-5,TRBV18,CASSPYQETQYF
TRBJ1-4,TRBV27,CASGMGHRELFF
TRBJ1-1,TRBV19,CASSITGANTEAFF
TRBJ1-3,TRBV5-4,CASSLGSQSSGNTIYF
TRBJ2-2,TRBV9,CASSVGASGNTGELFF
TRBJ2-3,TRBV7-2,CASSLGTRTTGTQYF
TRBJ2-7,TRBV5-1,CASSLDGGPAYEQYF
TRBJ2-3,TRBV10-3,CATILTRSADTQYF
TRBJ2-3,TRBV19,CASSIPRQGATDTQYF
TRBJ2-3,TRBV9,CASSVVSSGEDTQYF
TRBJ1-1,TRBV4-2,CAASPGGMNTEAFF
TRBJ2-7,TRBV5-6,CASTPGQAFYEQYF
TRBJ2-1,TRBV5-4,CASSLLAQGYNEQFF
TRBJ2-5,TRBV14,CASSQHEGLETQYF
TRBJ2-1,TRBV4-3,CASSQVTSSYNEQFF
TRBJ2-7,TRBV7-2,CASSLTGRGHEQYF
TRBJ1-5,TRBV2,CASSDPLRSDQPQHF
TRBJ2-2,TRBV19,CASSGTGFTGELFF
TRBJ1-2,TRBV11-2,CASSFTAGDGYTF
TRBJ1-2,TRBV5-6,CASSRGTDYGYTF
TRBJ2-1,TRBV19,CASSQLNEQFF
TRBJ2-7,TRBV18,CASSPDRVGSYEQYF
TRBJ2-5,TRBV10-3,CAISQLQETQYF
TRBJ2-1,TRBV9,CASSPRTASYNEQFF